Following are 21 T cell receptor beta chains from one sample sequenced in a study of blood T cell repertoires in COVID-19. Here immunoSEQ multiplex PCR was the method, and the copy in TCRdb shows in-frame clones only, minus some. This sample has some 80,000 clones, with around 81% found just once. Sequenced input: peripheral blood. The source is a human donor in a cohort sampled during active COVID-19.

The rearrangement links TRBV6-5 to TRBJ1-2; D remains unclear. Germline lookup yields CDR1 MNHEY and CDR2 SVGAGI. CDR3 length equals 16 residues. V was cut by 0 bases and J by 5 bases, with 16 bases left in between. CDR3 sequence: CASSYSGAGWEYGYTF. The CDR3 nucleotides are TGTGCCAGCAGTTACTCGGGCGCGGGTTGGGAGTATGGCTACACCTTC.

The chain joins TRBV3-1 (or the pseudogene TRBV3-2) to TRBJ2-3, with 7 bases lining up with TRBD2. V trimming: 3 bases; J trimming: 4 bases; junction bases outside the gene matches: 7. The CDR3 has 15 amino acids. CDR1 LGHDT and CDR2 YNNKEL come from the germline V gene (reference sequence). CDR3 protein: CASSQSRTRSDTQYF. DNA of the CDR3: TGTGCCAGCAGCCAGTCCCGGACTAGGTCAGATACGCAGTATTTT.

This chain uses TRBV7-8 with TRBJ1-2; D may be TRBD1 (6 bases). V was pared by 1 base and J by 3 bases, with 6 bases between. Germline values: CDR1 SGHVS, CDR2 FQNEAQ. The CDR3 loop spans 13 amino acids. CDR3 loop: CASSLGQDYGYTF. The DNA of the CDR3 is TGTGCCAGCAGCTTAGGACAGGACTATGGCTACACCTTC.

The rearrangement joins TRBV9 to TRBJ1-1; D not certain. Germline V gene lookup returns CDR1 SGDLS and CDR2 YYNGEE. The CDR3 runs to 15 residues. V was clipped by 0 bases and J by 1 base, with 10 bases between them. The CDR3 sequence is CASSVVGTANTEAFF. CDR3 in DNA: TGTGCCAGCAGCGTAGTGGGCACCGCGAACACTGAAGCTTTCTTT.

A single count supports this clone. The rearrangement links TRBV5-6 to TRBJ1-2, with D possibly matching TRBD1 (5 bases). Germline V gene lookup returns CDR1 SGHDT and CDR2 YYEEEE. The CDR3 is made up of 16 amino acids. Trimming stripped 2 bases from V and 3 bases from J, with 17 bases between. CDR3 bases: TGTGCCAGCAGCTTAAGTTTTGGGGGGGATTACTATGGCTACACCTTC. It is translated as CASSLSFGGDYYGYTF.

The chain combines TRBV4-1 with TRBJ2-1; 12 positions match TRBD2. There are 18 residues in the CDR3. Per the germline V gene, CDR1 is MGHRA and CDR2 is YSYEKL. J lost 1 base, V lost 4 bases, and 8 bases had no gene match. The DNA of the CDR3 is TGCGCCAGCAGCCGCGGAGGACTAGCGGGATGGTCCTACAATGAGCAGTTCTTC. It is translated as CASSRGGLAGWSYNEQFF.

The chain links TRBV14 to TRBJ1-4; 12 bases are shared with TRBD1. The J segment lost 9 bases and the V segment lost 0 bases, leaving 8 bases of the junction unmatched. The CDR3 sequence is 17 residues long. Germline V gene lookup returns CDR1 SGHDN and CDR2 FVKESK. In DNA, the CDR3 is TGTGCCAGCAGCCAAGAATTCCCGGGACAGGGGGCTAAAAAACTGTTTTTT. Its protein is CASSQEFPGQGAKKLFF.

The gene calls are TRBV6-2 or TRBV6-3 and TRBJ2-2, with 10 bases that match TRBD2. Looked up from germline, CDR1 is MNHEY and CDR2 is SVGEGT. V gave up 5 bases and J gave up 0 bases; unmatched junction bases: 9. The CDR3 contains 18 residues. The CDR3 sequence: CASSRHSGGSANTGELFF. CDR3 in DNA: TGTGCCAGCAGTAGGCATAGCGGGGGGTCAGCGAACACCGGGGAGCTGTTTTTT.

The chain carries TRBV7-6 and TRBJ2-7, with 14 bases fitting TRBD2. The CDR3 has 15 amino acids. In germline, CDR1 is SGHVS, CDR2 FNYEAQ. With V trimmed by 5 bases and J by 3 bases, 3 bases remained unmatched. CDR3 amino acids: CASSQGTSGGYEQYF. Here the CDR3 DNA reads TGTGCCAGCAGCCAAGGGACTAGCGGGGGCTACGAGCAGTACTTC.

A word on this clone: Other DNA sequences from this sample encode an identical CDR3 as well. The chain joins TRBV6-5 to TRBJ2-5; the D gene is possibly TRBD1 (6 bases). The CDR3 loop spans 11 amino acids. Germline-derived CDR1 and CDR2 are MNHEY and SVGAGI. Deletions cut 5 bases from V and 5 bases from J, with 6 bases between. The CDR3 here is CASSQGETQYF. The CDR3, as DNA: TGTGCCAGCAGTCAGGGGGAGACCCAGTACTTC.

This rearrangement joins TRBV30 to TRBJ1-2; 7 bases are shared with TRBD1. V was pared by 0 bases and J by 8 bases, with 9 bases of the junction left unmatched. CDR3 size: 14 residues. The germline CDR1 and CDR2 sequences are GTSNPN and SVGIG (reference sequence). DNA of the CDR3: TGTGCCTGGAGTGTAGGGCCAGGGGGTAGGGGCTACACCTTC. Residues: CAWSVGPGGRGYTF.

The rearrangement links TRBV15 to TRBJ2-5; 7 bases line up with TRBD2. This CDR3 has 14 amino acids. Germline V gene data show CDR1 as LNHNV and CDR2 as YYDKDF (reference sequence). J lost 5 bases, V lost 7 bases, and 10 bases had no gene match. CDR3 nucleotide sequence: TGTGCCACCACACTAGCGCTGGGTGAGGAGACCCAGTACTTC. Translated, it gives CATTLALGEETQYF.

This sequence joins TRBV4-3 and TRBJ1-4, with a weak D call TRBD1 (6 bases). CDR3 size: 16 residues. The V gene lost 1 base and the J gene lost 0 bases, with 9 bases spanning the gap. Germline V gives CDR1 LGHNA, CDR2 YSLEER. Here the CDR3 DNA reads TGCGCCAGCAGCCAAGTTGGGACAACAACTAATGAAAAACTGTTTTTT. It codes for CASSQVGTTTNEKLFF.

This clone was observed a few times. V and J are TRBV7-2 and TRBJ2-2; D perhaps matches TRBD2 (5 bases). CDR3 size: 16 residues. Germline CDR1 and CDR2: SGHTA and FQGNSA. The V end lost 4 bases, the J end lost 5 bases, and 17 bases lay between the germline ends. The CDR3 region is CASSSTGETRTGELFF. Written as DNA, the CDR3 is TGTGCCAGCAGCTCGACCGGGGAGACAAGGACCGGGGAGCTGTTTTTT. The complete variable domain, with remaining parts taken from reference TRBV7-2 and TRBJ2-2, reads GAGVSQSPSNKVTEKGKDVELRCDPISGHTALYWYRQSLGQGLEFLIYFQGNSAPDKSGLPSDRFSAERTGGSVSTLTIQRTQQEDSAVYLCASSSTGETRTGELFFGEGSRLTVL.

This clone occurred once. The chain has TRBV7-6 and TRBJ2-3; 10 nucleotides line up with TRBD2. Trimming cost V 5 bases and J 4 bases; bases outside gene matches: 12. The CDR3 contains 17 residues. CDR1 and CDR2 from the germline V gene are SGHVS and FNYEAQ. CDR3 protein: CASSPFVAGGTSDTQYF. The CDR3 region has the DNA TGTGCCAGCAGCCCTTTTGTAGCGGGAGGAACCTCAGATACGCAGTATTTT.

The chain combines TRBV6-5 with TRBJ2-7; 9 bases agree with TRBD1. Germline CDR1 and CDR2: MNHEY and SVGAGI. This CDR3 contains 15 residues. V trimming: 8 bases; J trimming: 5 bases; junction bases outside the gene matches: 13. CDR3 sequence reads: CASGDRDRDFHEQYF. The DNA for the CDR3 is TGTGCCAGCGGAGACCGGGACAGGGACTTCCACGAGCAGTACTTC.

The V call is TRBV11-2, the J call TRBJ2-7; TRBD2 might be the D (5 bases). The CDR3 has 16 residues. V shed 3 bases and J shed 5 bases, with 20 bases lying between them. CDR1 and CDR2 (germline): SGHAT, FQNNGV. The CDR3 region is CASSLVGSLRYHEQYF. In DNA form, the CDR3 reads TGTGCCAGCAGCTTGGTAGGGAGCCTAAGGTACCACGAGCAGTACTTC. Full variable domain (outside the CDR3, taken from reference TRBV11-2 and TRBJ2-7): EAGVAQSPRYKIIEKRQSVAFWCNPISGHATLYWYQQILGQGPKLLIQFQNNGVVDDSQLPKDRFSAERLKGVDSTLKIQPAKLEDSAVYLCASSLVGSLRYHEQYFGPGTRLTVT.

The CDR3 DNA sequence: TGTGCCAGCAGTTTCATAGGGGGTGGTAACTATGGCTACACCTTC. This gives the protein CASSFIGGGNYGYTF. The V gene is TRBV27, the J gene TRBJ1-2; maybe TRBD1 (6 bases). The CDR3 is 15 amino acids. Trimming stripped 3 bases from V and 1 base from J, with 12 bases between. CDR1 and CDR2 (germline): MNHEY, SMNVEV (reference sequence).

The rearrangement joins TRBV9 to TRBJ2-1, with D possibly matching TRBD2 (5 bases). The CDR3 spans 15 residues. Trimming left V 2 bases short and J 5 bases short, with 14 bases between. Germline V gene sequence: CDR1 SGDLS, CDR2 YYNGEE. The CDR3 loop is CASSVEGKGDNEQFF. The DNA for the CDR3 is TGTGCCAGCAGCGTCGAAGGGAAGGGAGACAATGAGCAGTTCTTC.

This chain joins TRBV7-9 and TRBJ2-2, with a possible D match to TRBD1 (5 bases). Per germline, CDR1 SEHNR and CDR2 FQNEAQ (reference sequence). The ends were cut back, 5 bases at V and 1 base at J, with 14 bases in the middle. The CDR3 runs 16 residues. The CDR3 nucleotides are TGTGCCAGCAGCCTTGAGAGGACAATGAACACCGGGGAGCTGTTTTTT. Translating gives CASSLERTMNTGELFF.

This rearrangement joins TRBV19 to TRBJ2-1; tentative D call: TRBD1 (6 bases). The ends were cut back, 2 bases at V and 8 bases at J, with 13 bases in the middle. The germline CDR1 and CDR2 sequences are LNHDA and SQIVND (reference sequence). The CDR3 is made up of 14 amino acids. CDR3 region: CASSIRQGWDEQFF. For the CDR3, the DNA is TGTGCCAGTAGTATACGCCAGGGGTGGGATGAGCAGTTCTTC.